A selection of T cell receptor beta chains follows, all from one sample in a study of blood T cell repertoires in COVID-19. Profiled with immunoSEQ multiplex PCR; TCRdb holds only in-frame clones, not every one. Among about 190,000 clones listed, approximately 86% were seen once. Sequencing was carried out using peripheral blood. The receptors originated from a man younger than 40 with acute or convalescent COVID-19. CDR3s include the opening cysteine and the closing phenylalanine or tryptophan. Each record gives: CDR3 protein, clone size, J gene, V gene, CDR3 length. Clone size is given for some rows only: seen once, a few or many times, or a class if the clone is expanded.

CDR3aa: CATLGGGVDLYEQYF; abundance: NA; j_gene: TRBJ2-7; v_gene: TRBV28; len: 15
CDR3aa: CATSRTQGAVSYQPQHF; abundance: NA; j_gene: TRBJ1-5; v_gene: TRBV15; len: 17
CDR3aa: CTSGGNEQFF; abundance: NA; j_gene: TRBJ2-1; v_gene: TRBV1; len: 10
CDR3aa: CASSPRDINSPLHF; abundance: few; j_gene: TRBJ1-6; v_gene: TRBV7-9; len: 14
CDR3aa: CASSHSSRGTNTEAFF; abundance: NA; j_gene: TRBJ1-1; v_gene: TRBV6-5; len: 16
CDR3aa: CASSPSAGEAFF; abundance: few; j_gene: TRBJ1-1; v_gene: TRBV18; len: 12
CDR3aa: CATSMPGFTQNEQFF; abundance: NA; j_gene: TRBJ2-1; v_gene: TRBV15; len: 15
CDR3aa: CASSSLRGGYTF; abundance: NA; j_gene: TRBJ1-2; v_gene: TRBV28; len: 12
CDR3aa: CASSSTGTGGYEQYF; abundance: NA; j_gene: TRBJ2-7; v_gene: TRBV6-5; len: 15
CDR3aa: CASSPPGRGGMPDTQYF; abundance: NA; j_gene: TRBJ2-3; v_gene: TRBV4-1; len: 17
CDR3aa: CASSEGSSQTQYF; abundance: NA; j_gene: TRBJ2-5; v_gene: TRBV6-1; len: 13
CDR3aa: CASSLGTGAYEQYF; abundance: NA; j_gene: TRBJ2-7; v_gene: TRBV28; len: 14
CDR3aa: CSVDQGQGGYGYTF; abundance: NA; j_gene: TRBJ1-2; v_gene: TRBV29-1; len: 14
CDR3aa: CASSGLSGNTIYF; abundance: NA; j_gene: TRBJ1-3; v_gene: TRBV5-1; len: 13
CDR3aa: CASSIGGRGFNEQFF; abundance: NA; j_gene: TRBJ2-1; v_gene: TRBV6-5; len: 15
CDR3aa: CASSPWGPGADTQYF; abundance: NA; j_gene: TRBJ2-3; v_gene: TRBV3-1/TRBV3-2; len: 15
CDR3aa: CASTRDYPENTGELFF; abundance: NA; j_gene: TRBJ2-2; v_gene: TRBV5-5; len: 16
CDR3aa: CASSYLTSQETQYF; abundance: once; j_gene: TRBJ2-5; v_gene: TRBV5-6; len: 14
CDR3aa: CATSDRTVNYGYTF; abundance: NA; j_gene: TRBJ1-2; v_gene: TRBV24-1; len: 14
CDR3aa: CASSTPTGKGDTEAFF; abundance: NA; j_gene: TRBJ1-1; v_gene: TRBV19; len: 16
CDR3aa: CATSPGQGINEQFF; abundance: NA; j_gene: TRBJ2-1; v_gene: TRBV7-6; len: 14
CDR3aa: CASSDHRRARKAEQYF; abundance: NA; j_gene: TRBJ2-7; v_gene: TRBV6-1; len: 16
CDR3aa: CAGLREGQFF; abundance: NA; j_gene: TRBJ2-1; v_gene: TRBV30; len: 10
CDR3aa: CATRRKVGFVEQFF; abundance: NA; j_gene: TRBJ2-1; v_gene: TRBV19; len: 14
CDR3aa: CASTLRSQGQNYEQYF; abundance: NA; j_gene: TRBJ2-7; v_gene: TRBV5-1; len: 16
CDR3aa: CSASTRATQYF; abundance: NA; j_gene: TRBJ2-3; v_gene: TRBV20-1; len: 11
CDR3aa: CACPLGGALDTQYF; abundance: NA; j_gene: TRBJ2-3; v_gene: TRBV30; len: 14
CDR3aa: CASSLPSGRRDF; abundance: NA; j_gene: TRBJ2-7; v_gene: TRBV12-3/TRBV12-4; len: 12
CDR3aa: CASSQSGQRDNSPLHF; abundance: NA; j_gene: TRBJ1-6; v_gene: TRBV3-1/TRBV3-2; len: 16
CDR3aa: CASSLVGTSFHEQYF; abundance: NA; j_gene: TRBJ2-7; v_gene: TRBV7-8; len: 15
CDR3aa: CAWSPHDNSGNSPLHF; abundance: few; j_gene: TRBJ1-6; v_gene: TRBV30; len: 16
CDR3aa: CASSSTLAGVRTGELFF; abundance: NA; j_gene: TRBJ2-2; v_gene: TRBV5-5; len: 17
CDR3aa: CASSFGLETQYF; abundance: NA; j_gene: TRBJ2-5; v_gene: TRBV11-3; len: 12
CDR3aa: CATDPDPFPGYEQYF; abundance: NA; j_gene: TRBJ2-7; v_gene: TRBV27; len: 15
CDR3aa: CASSIQTGSTDTQYF; abundance: NA; j_gene: TRBJ2-3; v_gene: TRBV9; len: 15
CDR3aa: CASSRNILKRFTDTQYF; abundance: NA; j_gene: TRBJ2-3; v_gene: TRBV4-2; len: 17
CDR3aa: CASSPQTGFHEQFF; abundance: NA; j_gene: TRBJ2-1; v_gene: TRBV9; len: 14
CDR3aa: CASSAHPGQDYEQYF; abundance: NA; j_gene: TRBJ2-7; v_gene: TRBV5-4; len: 15
CDR3aa: CASSQVGRGRNQPQHF; abundance: NA; j_gene: TRBJ1-5; v_gene: TRBV4-1; len: 16
CDR3aa: CASRLGAGGEEKLFF; abundance: NA; j_gene: TRBJ1-4; v_gene: TRBV28; len: 15
CDR3aa: CASFSSWTPKNYGYTF; abundance: few; j_gene: TRBJ1-2; v_gene: TRBV28; len: 16